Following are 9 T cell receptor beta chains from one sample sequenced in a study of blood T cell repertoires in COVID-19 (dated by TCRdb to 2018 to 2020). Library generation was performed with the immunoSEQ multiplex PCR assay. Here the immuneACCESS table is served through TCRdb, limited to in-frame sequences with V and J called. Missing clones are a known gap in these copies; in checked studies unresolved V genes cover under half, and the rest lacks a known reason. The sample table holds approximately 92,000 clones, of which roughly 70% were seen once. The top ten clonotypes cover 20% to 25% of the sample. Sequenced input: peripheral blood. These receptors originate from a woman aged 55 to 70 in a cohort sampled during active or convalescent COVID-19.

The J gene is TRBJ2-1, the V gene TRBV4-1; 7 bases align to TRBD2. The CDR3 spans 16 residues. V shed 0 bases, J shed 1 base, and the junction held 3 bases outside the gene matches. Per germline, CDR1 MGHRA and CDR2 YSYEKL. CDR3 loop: CASSQDSGVSYNEQFF. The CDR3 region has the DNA TGCGCCAGCAGCCAAGACAGCGGGGTTTCCTACAATGAGCAGTTCTTC.

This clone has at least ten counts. In nucleotides, the CDR3 is TGCAGCGTTGACCAGGGCAGGGCCGCAGATACGCAGTATTTT. This sequence encodes CSVDQGRAADTQYF. The chain combines TRBV29-1 with TRBJ2-3; D may be TRBD1 (5 bases). From germline, CDR1 is SQVTM and CDR2 ANQGSEA. There are 14 residues in the CDR3. V gave up 3 bases and J gave up 4 bases, with 14 bases separating them.

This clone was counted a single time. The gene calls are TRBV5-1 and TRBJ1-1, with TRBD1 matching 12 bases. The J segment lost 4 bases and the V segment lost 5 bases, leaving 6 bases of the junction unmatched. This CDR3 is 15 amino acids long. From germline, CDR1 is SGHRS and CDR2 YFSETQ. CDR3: CASRAGTGGSTEAFF. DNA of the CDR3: TGCGCCAGCAGGGCCGGGACAGGGGGCAGCACTGAAGCTTTCTTT. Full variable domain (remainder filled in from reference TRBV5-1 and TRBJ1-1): KAGVTQTPRYLIKTRGQQVTLSCSPISGHRSVSWYQQTPGQGLQFLFEYFSETQRNKGNFPGRFSGRQFSNSRSEMNVSTLELGDSALYLCASRAGTGGSTEAFFGQGTRLTVV.

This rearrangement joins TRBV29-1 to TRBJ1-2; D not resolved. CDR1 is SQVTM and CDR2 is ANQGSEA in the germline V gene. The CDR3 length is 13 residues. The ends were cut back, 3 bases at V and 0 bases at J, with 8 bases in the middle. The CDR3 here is CSVDKLANYGYTF. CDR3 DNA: TGCAGCGTTGATAAGTTAGCTAACTATGGCTACACCTTC.

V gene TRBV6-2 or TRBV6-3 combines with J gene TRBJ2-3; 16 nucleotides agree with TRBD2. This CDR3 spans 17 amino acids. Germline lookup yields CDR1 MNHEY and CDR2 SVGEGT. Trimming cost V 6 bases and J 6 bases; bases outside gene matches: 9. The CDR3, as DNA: TGTGCCAGCAGCCCGGGACTAGCGGGGGGGCCTTACGATACGCAGTATTTT. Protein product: CASSPGLAGGPYDTQYF.

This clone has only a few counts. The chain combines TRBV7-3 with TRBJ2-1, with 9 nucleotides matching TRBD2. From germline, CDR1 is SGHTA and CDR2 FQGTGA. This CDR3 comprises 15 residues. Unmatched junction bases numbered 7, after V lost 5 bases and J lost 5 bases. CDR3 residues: CASSLGTSPHNEQFF. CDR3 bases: TGTGCCAGCAGCCTCGGGACTAGCCCTCACAATGAGCAGTTCTTC.

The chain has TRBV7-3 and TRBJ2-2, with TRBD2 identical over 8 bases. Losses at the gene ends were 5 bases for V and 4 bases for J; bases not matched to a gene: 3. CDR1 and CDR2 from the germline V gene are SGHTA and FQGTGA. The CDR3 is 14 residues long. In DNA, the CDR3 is TGTGCCAGCAGCGAGGGACTAGTCACCGGGGAGCTGTTTTTT. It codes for CASSEGLVTGELFF.

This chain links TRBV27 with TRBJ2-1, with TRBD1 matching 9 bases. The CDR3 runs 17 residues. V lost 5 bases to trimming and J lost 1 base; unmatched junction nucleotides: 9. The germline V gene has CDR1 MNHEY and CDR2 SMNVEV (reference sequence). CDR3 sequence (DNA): TGTGCCAGCAGTCAGAAACCGACAGGGGGTTCCTACAATGAGCAGTTCTTC. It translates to CASSQKPTGGSYNEQFF.

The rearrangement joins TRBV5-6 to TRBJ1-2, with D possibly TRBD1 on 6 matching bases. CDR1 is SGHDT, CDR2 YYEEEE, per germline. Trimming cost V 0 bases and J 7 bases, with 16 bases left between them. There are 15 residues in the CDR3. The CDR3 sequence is CASSLAMGAVSGYTF. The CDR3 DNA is TGTGCCAGCAGCTTGGCCATGGGGGCTGTTAGTGGCTACACCTTC. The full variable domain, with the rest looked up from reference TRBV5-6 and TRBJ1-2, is DAGVTQSPTHLIKTRGQQVTLRCSPKSGHDTVSWYQQALGQGPQFIFQYYEEEERQRGNFPDRFSGHQFPNYSSELNVNALLLGDSALYLCASSLAMGAVSGYTFGSGTRLTVV.